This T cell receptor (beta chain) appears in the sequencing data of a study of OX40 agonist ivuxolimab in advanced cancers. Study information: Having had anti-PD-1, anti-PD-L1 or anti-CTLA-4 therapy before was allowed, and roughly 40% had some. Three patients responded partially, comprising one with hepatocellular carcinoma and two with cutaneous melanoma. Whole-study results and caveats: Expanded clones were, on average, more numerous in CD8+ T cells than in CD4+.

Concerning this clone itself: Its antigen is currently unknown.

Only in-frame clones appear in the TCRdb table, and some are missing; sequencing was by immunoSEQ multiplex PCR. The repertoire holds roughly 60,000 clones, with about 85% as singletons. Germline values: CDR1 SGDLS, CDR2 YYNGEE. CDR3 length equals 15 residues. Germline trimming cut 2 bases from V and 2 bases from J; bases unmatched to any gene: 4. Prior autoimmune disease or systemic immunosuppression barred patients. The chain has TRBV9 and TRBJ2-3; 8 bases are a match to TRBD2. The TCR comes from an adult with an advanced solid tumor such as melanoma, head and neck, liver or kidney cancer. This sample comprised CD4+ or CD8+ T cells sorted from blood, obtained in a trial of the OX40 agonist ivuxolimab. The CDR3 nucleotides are TGTGCCAGCAGCGTTCGAGCGGGAGACACAGATACGCAGTATTTT. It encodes CASSVRAGDTDTQYF.